The 13 T cell receptor beta chains below all came from one sample that was sequenced in a study of blood T cell repertoires in COVID-19. This table comes from immunoSEQ multiplex PCR, and its TCRdb copy is limited to in-frame clones, with some not included. The table includes 80,000 or so clones, roughly 84% detected once. The sequenced material came from peripheral blood. These receptors were taken from a man aged 55 to 70 with COVID-19, enrolled during active disease.

The rearrangement links TRBV24-1 to TRBJ2-1, with 7 bases matching TRBD1. After removal of 0 bases from V and 9 bases from J, the junction contained 16 bases not matched to a gene. Germline V gene data show CDR1 as KGHDR and CDR2 as SFDVKD. The CDR3 length is 18 residues. The CDR3 spells CATSDLQDAGDRAGEQFF. In DNA, the CDR3 is TGTGCCACCAGTGATTTGCAGGATGCTGGGGACAGAGCTGGTGAGCAGTTCTTC.

The chain uses TRBV5-1 and TRBJ1-4, with TRBD1 matching 7 bases. The length of the CDR3 is 15 residues. Germline V gene data show CDR1 as SGHRS and CDR2 as YFSETQ. V gave up 4 bases and J gave up 4 bases; unmatched junction bases: 7. The CDR3 DNA sequence: TGCGCCAGCAGCGAACAGGGGATAGTTAATGAAAAACTGTTTTTT. It codes for CASSEQGIVNEKLFF.

This sequence joins TRBV2 and TRBJ2-2, with D possibly being TRBD1 (5 bases). CDR3 size: 16 residues. Trimming removed 7 bases from V and 2 bases from J, with 17 bases in between. Looked up from germline, CDR1 is SNHLY and CDR2 is FYNNEI. The CDR3 region is CASTLRQLLNTGELFF. CDR3 nucleotides: TGTGCCAGCACCTTAAGACAGCTTCTTAACACCGGGGAGCTGTTTTTT.

This clone came up a few times. The chain joins TRBV11-2 to TRBJ2-1; D might be TRBD1 (5 bases). Looked up from germline, CDR1 is SGHAT and CDR2 is FQNNGV. CDR3 size: 14 residues. The ends were cut back, 7 bases at V and 4 bases at J, with 14 bases in the middle. CDR3 protein: CASNTVDRYNEQFF. The CDR3, as DNA: TGTGCCAGCAACACCGTTGACAGATACAATGAGCAGTTCTTC.

V usage is TRBV10-3 and J usage is TRBJ2-7; 9 nucleotides match TRBD2. The V and J ends lost 4 bases and 2 bases, in that order; junction bases with no gene match: 3. CDR1 is ENHRY and CDR2 is SYGVKD in the germline V gene. There are 14 residues in the CDR3. In nucleotides, the CDR3 is TGTGCCATCAGTGGGCTAGCGGGGACCTACGAGCAGTACTTC. Translating it yields CAISGLAGTYEQYF.

This rearrangement joins TRBV28 to TRBJ1-5; 8 bases agree with TRBD1. This CDR3 contains 15 residues. Germline V gene data show CDR1 as MDHEN and CDR2 as SYDVKM. V dropped 6 bases and J dropped 4; count of bases not matched to a gene: 8. The CDR3 sequence is CASRPGQGGNQPQHF. Here the CDR3 DNA reads TGTGCCAGCAGGCCCGGACAGGGTGGGAATCAGCCCCAGCATTTT.

The chain carries TRBV5-1 and TRBJ2-7, with 8 bases that match TRBD1. The CDR3 is 14 amino acids. The J segment lost 3 bases and the V segment lost 7 bases, leaving 9 bases of the junction unmatched. Per the germline V gene, CDR1 is SGHRS and CDR2 is YFSETQ. CDR3 bases: TGCGCCAGCGGAGGACAGGGCAGGGGCTACGAGCAGTACTTC. This gives the protein CASGGQGRGYEQYF.

The chain carries TRBV28 and TRBJ1-5; D is ambiguous. Germline lookup yields CDR1 MDHEN and CDR2 SYDVKM. V lost 5 bases and J lost 2, with 7 bases in between. The CDR3 has 13 residues. CDR3 DNA sequence: TGTGCCAGCAGTCTACAGCGCAATCAGCCCCAGCATTTT. Protein product: CASSLQRNQPQHF.

The chain joins TRBV11-2 to TRBJ1-1; the D is unclear. The germline V gene has CDR1 SGHAT and CDR2 FQNNGV. V lost 1 base and J lost 10, with 7 bases in between. The CDR3 contains 11 residues. This chain's CDR3 is CASSLVVSAFF. CDR3 DNA sequence: TGTGCCAGCAGCTTAGTCGTATCAGCTTTCTTT. The full variable domain, in which reference TRBV11-2 and TRBJ1-1 provide the parts outside the CDR3, is EAGVAQSPRYKIIEKRQSVAFWCNPISGHATLYWYQQILGQGPKLLIQFQNNGVVDDSQLPKDRFSAERLKGVDSTLKIQPAKLEDSAVYLCASSLVVSAFFGQGTRLTVV.

The CDR3 spells CASSMVAGEGETQYF. In nucleotides, the CDR3 is TGTGCCAGTAGTATGGTGGCGGGAGAAGGCGAGACCCAGTACTTC. The rearrangement joins TRBV19 to TRBJ2-5; 7 nucleotides match TRBD2. This CDR3 region has 15 residues. Germline CDR1 LNHDA, CDR2 SQIVND (reference sequence). Trimming removed 3 bases from V and 5 bases from J; junction bases left unmatched: 9.

The chain carries TRBV28 and TRBJ1-2, with 7 bases matching TRBD1. V lost 7 bases, J lost 7 bases, and 12 bases stayed unmatched. There are 14 residues in the CDR3. The germline gives CDR1 MDHEN, CDR2 SYDVKM. The CDR3: CASTRGWGQFGYTF. DNA of the CDR3: TGTGCCAGCACCCGCGGCTGGGGACAGTTTGGCTACACCTTC.

The rearrangement uses TRBV5-1 and TRBJ2-5; no definite D call. Trimming pared 1 base from V and 4 bases from J, leaving 5 bases between. This CDR3 has 12 amino acids. Germline V gene lookup returns CDR1 SGHRS and CDR2 YFSETQ. The CDR3 DNA sequence: TGCGCCAGCAGCTTGCAGTCAGAGACCCAGTACTTC. This sequence encodes CASSLQSETQYF.

This rearrangement joins TRBV27 to TRBJ1-5; D may be TRBD1 (5 bases). From germline, CDR1 is MNHEY and CDR2 SMNVEV (reference sequence). Trimming took 5 bases from V and 0 from J, leaving 17 bases between them. This CDR3 region has 17 residues. CDR3 DNA: TGTGCCAGCAGTCCCCGGGCAGGGATACCTAGCAATCAGCCCCAGCATTTT. Translation gives CASSPRAGIPSNQPQHF.